This TCR beta chain derives from a study of shared clonotypes between healthy human individuals. The wider study: Three plates were used per donor for CD4 naive, three for CD4 memory, two for CD8 naive and one for CD8 memory.

Naive CD8 cells, CD45RO-negative and positively selected for CCR7, excluded terminally differentiated effector memory CD45RA+ cells. Assay execution proceeded at the deep level. Sequencing was performed with immunoSEQ multiplex PCR; in TCRdb, only in-frame clones are kept and a portion is missing. The sample includes over 2 million clones, approximately 95% of them seen just once. The V gene lost 3 bases and the J gene lost 13 bases, with 13 bases spanning the gap. CDR1 and CDR2 (germline): SGHTA, FQGNSA. This CDR3 contains 13 residues. The TCR was taken from a young man in good health. Specimen: naive CD8+ T cells sorted from blood. The rearrangement joins TRBV7-2 to TRBJ1-6; no reliable D call. Written as DNA, the CDR3 is TGTGCCAGCAGCTTGACGGTCGCGGGGCCCCTCCACTTT. Its protein is CASSLTVAGPLHF.